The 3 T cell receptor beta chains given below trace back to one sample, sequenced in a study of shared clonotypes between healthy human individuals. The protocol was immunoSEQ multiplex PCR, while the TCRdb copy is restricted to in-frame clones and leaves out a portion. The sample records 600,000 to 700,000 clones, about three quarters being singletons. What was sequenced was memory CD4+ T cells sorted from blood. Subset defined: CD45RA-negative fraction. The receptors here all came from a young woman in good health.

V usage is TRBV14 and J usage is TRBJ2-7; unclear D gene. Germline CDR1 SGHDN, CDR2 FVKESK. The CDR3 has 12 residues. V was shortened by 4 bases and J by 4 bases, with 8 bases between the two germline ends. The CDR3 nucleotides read TGTGCCAGCAGCCCCCGTGGGTACGAGCAGTACTTC. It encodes CASSPRGYEQYF.

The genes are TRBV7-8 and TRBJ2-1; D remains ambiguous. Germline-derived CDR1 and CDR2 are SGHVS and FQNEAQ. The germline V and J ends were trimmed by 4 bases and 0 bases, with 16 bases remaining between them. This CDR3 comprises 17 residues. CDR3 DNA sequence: TGTGCCAGCAGCTCCACTCTTAGGCGGAGCTCCTACAATGAGCAGTTCTTC. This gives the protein CASSSTLRRSSYNEQFF.

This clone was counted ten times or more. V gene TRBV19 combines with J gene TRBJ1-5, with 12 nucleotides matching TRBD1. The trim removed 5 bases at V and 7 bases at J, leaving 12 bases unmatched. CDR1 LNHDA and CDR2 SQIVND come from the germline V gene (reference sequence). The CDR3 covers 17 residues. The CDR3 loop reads CASSLTAGTGGWQPQHF. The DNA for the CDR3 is TGTGCCAGTAGTCTAACCGCCGGGACAGGGGGCTGGCAGCCCCAGCATTTT.